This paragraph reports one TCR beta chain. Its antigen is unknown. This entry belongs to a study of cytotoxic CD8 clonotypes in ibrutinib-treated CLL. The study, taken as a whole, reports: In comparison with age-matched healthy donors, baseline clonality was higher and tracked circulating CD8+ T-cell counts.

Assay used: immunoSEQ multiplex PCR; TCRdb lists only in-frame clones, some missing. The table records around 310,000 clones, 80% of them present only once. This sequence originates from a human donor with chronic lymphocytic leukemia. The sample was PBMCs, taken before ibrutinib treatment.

The DNA for the CDR3 is TGTGCCAGCAGTTCCCGGGCCCCCTATGGCTACACCTTC. Protein sequence: CASSSRAPYGYTF. The rearrangement uses TRBV28 and TRBJ1-2; no reliable D call. The germline V gene encodes CDR1 MDHEN and CDR2 SYDVKM. The CDR3 loop spans 13 amino acids. Trimming stripped 4 bases from V and 4 bases from J, with 10 bases between.